One and the same sample provided the 26 T cell receptor beta chains below, sequenced in a study of control samples from healthy donors and cancer patients. The method was immunoSEQ multiplex PCR; TCRdb's version includes in-frame clones alone and lacks a portion of them. This sample has about 140,000 clones; approximately 90% occur once, and the top ten carry approximately 9%. Sequencing used blood. These receptors came from a woman in her 30s in good health.

V is TRBV19 and J is TRBJ2-7; D possibly uses TRBD1 or TRBD2 (5 bases each). The V end lost 2 bases, the J end lost 0 bases, and 11 bases lay between the germline ends. In germline, CDR1 is LNHDA, CDR2 SQIVND (reference sequence). The CDR3 length is 15 residues. CDR3 DNA: TGTGCCAGTAGTATATATGGGGGTAGCTCCTACGAGCAGTACTTC. It is translated as CASSIYGGSSYEQYF.

The chain employs TRBV5-1 and TRBJ2-3, with TRBD2 as a possible D gene (6 bases). The CDR3 has 14 residues. The V gene lost 8 bases and the J gene lost 1 base, with 14 bases spanning the gap. Germline loops: CDR1 SGHRS, CDR2 YFSETQ. The CDR3 coding sequence is TGCGCCAGTTTACGGGAGCGAGGCACAGATACGCAGTATTTT. Its translation: CASLRERGTDTQYF. Based on the CDR3 plus reference TRBV5-1 and TRBJ2-3, the full variable domain is KAGVTQTPRYLIKTRGQQVTLSCSPISGHRSVSWYQQTPGQGLQFLFEYFSETQRNKGNFPGRFSGRQFSNSRSEMNVSTLELGDSALYLCASLRERGTDTQYFGPGTRLTVL.

The gene calls are TRBV5-4 and TRBJ2-1; tentative D call: TRBD2 (6 bases). This CDR3 comprises 17 residues. V was shortened by 0 bases and J by 0 bases, with 13 bases between the two germline ends. Germline lookup yields CDR1 SGHNT and CDR2 YYREEE (reference sequence). The CDR3 sequence: CASSLGAGTVSYNEQFF. CDR3 DNA: TGTGCCAGCAGCTTGGGGGCGGGGACCGTCTCCTACAATGAGCAGTTCTTC.

The rearrangement uses TRBV6-5 and TRBJ1-1, with TRBD1 identical over 7 bases. The CDR3 sequence is 13 residues long. V shed 8 bases and J 1 base; nucleotides not matched to a gene: 4. Germline V gene sequence: CDR1 MNHEY, CDR2 SVGAGI. In nucleotides, the CDR3 is TGTGCCAGCGGCGGGACAGCGAACACTGAAGCTTTCTTT. As protein: CASGGTANTEAFF.

The J gene is TRBJ1-3, the V gene TRBV5-4; 7 bases line up with TRBD1. Trimming cost V 5 bases and J 0 bases; bases outside gene matches: 14. The CDR3 totals 18 residues. Germline lookup yields CDR1 SGHNT and CDR2 YYREEE (reference sequence). The CDR3 loop reads CASSRGQGVFGSGNTIYF. The CDR3 DNA sequence: TGTGCCAGCAGTAGGGGGCAGGGGGTCTTCGGCTCTGGAAACACCATATATTTT.

CDR3 in DNA: TGTGCCTGGAGATCCTATGGCTACACCTTC. Residues: CAWRSYGYTF. The rearrangement links TRBV30 to TRBJ1-2, with D unclear. This CDR3 contains 10 residues. V lost 3 bases to trimming and J lost 4 bases, with 3 bases between them. The germline CDR1 and CDR2 sequences are GTSNPN and SVGIG (reference sequence).

This chain uses TRBV5-1 with TRBJ2-3, with D possibly called TRBD1 or TRBD2 (6 bases each). The germline V gene encodes CDR1 SGHRS and CDR2 YFSETQ. The CDR3 length is 14 residues. V lost 0 bases and J lost 4, with 9 bases in between. CDR3 DNA sequence: TGCGCCAGCAGCTTGGAGGGGGGCTCAGATACGCAGTATTTT. Protein sequence: CASSLEGGSDTQYF.

The gene calls are TRBV15 and TRBJ2-2; no definite D call. In germline, CDR1 is LNHNV, CDR2 YYDKDF (reference sequence). The CDR3 has 14 amino acids. Trimming took 1 base from V and 6 from J, leaving 9 bases between them. CDR3 nucleotide sequence: TGTGCCACCAGCAGAGTAGATGGGCCCGGGGAGCTGTTTTTT. Residues: CATSRVDGPGELFF.

The rearrangement uses TRBV29-1 and TRBJ2-1; D may be TRBD2 (6 bases). Deletions cut 7 bases from V and 15 bases from J, with 22 bases between. Germline-derived CDR1 and CDR2 are SQVTM and ANQGSEA. CDR3 length equals 12 residues. The CDR3 coding sequence is TGCAGCGCCTGGGGGGTAGGCGAGTTGAGGTTCTTC. This encodes CSAWGVGELRFF.

The chain couples TRBV5-6 to TRBJ1-5, with D uncertain. This CDR3 has 14 residues. Germline V gives CDR1 SGHDT, CDR2 YYEEEE. The V end was cut by 0 bases, the J end by 4 bases, with 8 bases between. In nucleotides, the CDR3 is TGTGCCAGCAGCTTGGCCTATGGGAATCAGCCCCAGCATTTT. This translates into CASSLAYGNQPQHF. The entire variable domain, with the rest obtained from reference TRBV5-6 and TRBJ1-5, is as follows: DAGVTQSPTHLIKTRGQQVTLRCSPKSGHDTVSWYQQALGQGPQFIFQYYEEEERQRGNFPDRFSGHQFPNYSSELNVNALLLGDSALYLCASSLAYGNQPQHFGDGTRLSIL.

This chain uses TRBV10-2 with TRBJ2-7; D is unresolved. CDR3 length: 13 residues. Germline V lookup: CDR1 WSHSY, CDR2 SAAADI. With 7 bases removed from V and 7 bases from J, the gap between germline ends came to 17 bases. The CDR3 is CASKAMASGEQYF. In nucleotides, the CDR3 is TGCGCCAGCAAGGCCATGGCTAGTGGGGAGCAGTACTTC.

The V call is TRBV12-3 or TRBV12-4, the J call TRBJ1-1, with D uncertain. With 6 bases removed from V and 4 bases from J, the gap between germline ends came to 6 bases. CDR3 length: 11 amino acids. CDR3 residues: CASSPTTEAFF. The CDR3 DNA follows: TGTGCCAGCAGCCCGACCACTGAAGCTTTCTTT.

This clone appeared once. The chain recombines TRBV28 with TRBJ1-5; tentatively, D is TRBD1 (6 bases). Germline values: CDR1 MDHEN, CDR2 SYDVKM. Trimming left V 1 base short and J 1 base short, with 11 bases between. This CDR3 is 16 amino acids long. DNA of the CDR3: TGTGCCAGCAGTTTATCACCCGGACAGAGCAATCAGCCCCAGCATTTT. Its translation is CASSLSPGQSNQPQHF.

This sequence joins TRBV9 and TRBJ1-2, with D tentatively TRBD1 (5 bases). CDR3 length equals 14 residues. V gave up 5 bases and J gave up 2 bases, with 13 bases separating them. CDR1 is SGDLS and CDR2 is YYNGEE in the germline V gene. This CDR3 reads CASSGTVRNYGYTF. The CDR3 DNA sequence: TGTGCCAGCAGTGGGACCGTCCGAAACTATGGCTACACCTTC.

The J gene is TRBJ2-2, the V gene TRBV3-1 (or the pseudogene TRBV3-2), with TRBD1 as a possible D gene (5 bases). CDR3 size: 14 residues. Germline CDR1 is LGHDT and CDR2 is YNNKEL (reference sequence). Trimming shortened V by 0 bases and J by 6 bases, and 8 bases separated the two germline ends. DNA of the CDR3: TGTGCCAGCAGCCAAGACAGGGCGGCCGGGGAGCTGTTTTTT. It translates to CASSQDRAAGELFF.

The chain combines TRBV2 with TRBJ1-1, with TRBD1 matching over 7 bases. J lost 1 base, V lost 4 bases, and 0 bases had no gene match. Germline CDR1 is SNHLY and CDR2 is FYNNEI. The CDR3 spans 13 residues. The CDR3 loop reads CASSGDRNTEAFF. CDR3 DNA: TGTGCCAGCAGTGGGGACAGGAACACTGAAGCTTTCTTT.

This chain links TRBV18 with TRBJ2-7; 7 nucleotides agree with TRBD2. The junction had 10 bases not matched to a gene; V was cut back by 2 bases and J by 6 bases. The CDR3 totals 15 residues. Germline V lookup: CDR1 KGHSH, CDR2 LQKENI. The CDR3 DNA is TGTGCCAGCTCACCATTCCGGGAGGCGGGCGTCGAGCAGTACTTC. This translates into CASSPFREAGVEQYF.

The rearrangement joins TRBV2 to TRBJ2-2; the D is unclear. V was pared by 6 bases and J by 0 bases, with 8 bases between. The germline gives CDR1 SNHLY, CDR2 FYNNEI. There are 14 residues in the CDR3. Written as DNA, the CDR3 is TGTGCCAGCAGGACCCAGGCGAACACCGGGGAGCTGTTTTTT. Protein: CASRTQANTGELFF.

The gene calls are TRBV5-5 and TRBJ1-3; no clear D. Germline loops: CDR1 SGHKS, CDR2 YYEKEE (reference sequence). The CDR3 extends over 14 amino acids. Between the trimmed V and J ends, which lost 7 bases and 0 bases, there was a span of 11 bases. The CDR3 nucleotides read TGTGCCAGCGGCACGAGGATCTCTGGAAACACCATATATTTT. Translating gives CASGTRISGNTIYF.

The chain links TRBV19 to TRBJ2-2; 9 nucleotides align to TRBD2. This CDR3 spans 14 amino acids. After removal of 7 bases from V and 4 bases from J, the junction contained 4 bases not matched to a gene. The germline gives CDR1 LNHDA, CDR2 SQIVND (reference sequence). CDR3 in DNA: TGTGCCAGTACCGGGACTAGCACCACCGGGGAGCTGTTTTTT. Translating it yields CASTGTSTTGELFF.

The chain has TRBV3-1 (or the pseudogene TRBV3-2) and TRBJ1-1, with 9 bases identical to TRBD1. The length of the CDR3 is 16 residues. Trimming removed 4 bases from V and 4 bases from J; junction bases left unmatched: 10. Germline V gene lookup returns CDR1 LGHDT and CDR2 YNNKEL (reference sequence). The CDR3 protein is CASSLNRGRAGTEAFF. The DNA for the CDR3 is TGTGCCAGCAGCCTTAACAGGGGGCGGGCGGGCACTGAAGCTTTCTTT.

The chain uses TRBV28 and TRBJ1-5; 10 bases line up with TRBD1. Germline V gives CDR1 MDHEN, CDR2 SYDVKM. V was clipped by 3 bases and J by 2 bases; unmatched bases: 4. The CDR3 runs 16 residues. The CDR3 spells CASSFHGQGGNQPQHF. The DNA of the CDR3 is TGTGCCAGCAGTTTCCACGGACAGGGGGGCAATCAGCCCCAGCATTTT.

This clone is a singleton in its sample. The chain's CDR3 is CASSFGESGGYTF. In DNA, the CDR3 is TGTGCCAGCAGTTTTGGGGAATCGGGTGGCTACACCTTC. The rearrangement joins TRBV27 to TRBJ1-2; D is undetermined. The CDR3 spans 13 residues. V lost 3 bases and J 7 bases, leaving 12 bases between the germline ends. Per the germline V gene, CDR1 is MNHEY and CDR2 is SMNVEV (reference sequence).

V is TRBV6-5 and J is TRBJ1-1; perhaps TRBD1 as D (6 bases). Trimming removed 6 bases from V and 4 bases from J, with 15 bases in between. Per the germline V gene, CDR1 is MNHEY and CDR2 is SVGAGI. This CDR3 contains 14 residues. CDR3 loop: CASRKQGTGTEAFF. In DNA form, the CDR3 reads TGTGCCAGCAGGAAACAGGGTACGGGCACTGAAGCTTTCTTT.

The chain employs TRBV2 and TRBJ2-5, with D possibly matching TRBD2 (6 bases). Germline-derived CDR1 and CDR2 are SNHLY and FYNNEI. V was trimmed by 5 bases and J by 1 base, leaving 14 bases between them. The CDR3 loop spans 15 amino acids. CDR3 DNA: TGTGCCAGCAGTTATAATAGCGGTCCCCAAGAGACCCAGTACTTC. The encoded protein is CASSYNSGPQETQYF.

V usage is TRBV7-9 and J usage is TRBJ1-5; a weak D match, TRBD1 (5 bases). CDR1 and CDR2 (germline): SEHNR, FQNEAQ (reference sequence). The CDR3 covers 13 residues. With 1 base removed from V and 11 bases from J, the gap between germline ends came to 12 bases. The CDR3 here is CASSLVPRGSQHF. In DNA, the CDR3 is TGTGCCAGCAGCTTAGTCCCGCGGGGGTCCCAGCATTTT.